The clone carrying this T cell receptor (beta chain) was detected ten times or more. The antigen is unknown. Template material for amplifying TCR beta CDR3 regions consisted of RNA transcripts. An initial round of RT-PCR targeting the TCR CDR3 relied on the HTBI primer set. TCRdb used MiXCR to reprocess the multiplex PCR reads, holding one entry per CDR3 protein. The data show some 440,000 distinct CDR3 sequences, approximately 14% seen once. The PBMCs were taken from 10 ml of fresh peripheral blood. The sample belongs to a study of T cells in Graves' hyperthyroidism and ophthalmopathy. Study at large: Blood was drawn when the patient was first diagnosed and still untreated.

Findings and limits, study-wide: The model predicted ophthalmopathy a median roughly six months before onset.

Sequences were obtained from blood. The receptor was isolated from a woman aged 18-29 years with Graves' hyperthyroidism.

CDR3 in amino acids: CASGGRVADTQYF. In nucleotides, the CDR3 is TGTGCCAGCGGCGGGAGGGTCGCAGATACGCAGTATTTT. The chain carries TRBV12-3 or TRBV12-4 and TRBJ2-3, with TRBD2 matching 9 bases. The CDR3 consists of 13 residues. V shed 8 bases and J 4 bases; nucleotides not matched to a gene: 4.